Listed here are 2 T cell receptor beta chains from one sample, sequenced in a study of T cells in Graves' hyperthyroidism and ophthalmopathy. Amplified TCR beta CDR3 regions came from RNA transcripts. During a first-round RT-PCR of the TCR CDR3, the HTBI primer set was used. TCRdb re-derived calls from the multiplex PCR reads in MiXCR, one entry per CDR3 protein. The sample comprises hundreds of thousands of distinct CDR3 sequences, 15% to 20% of which are singletons, and around 15% rests with the top ten. Sequenced sample: blood. The receptor source for this set is a woman aged 45-65 years with Graves' hyperthyroidism that later progressed to Graves' ophthalmopathy.

The chain couples TRBV9 to TRBJ1-3; D is ambiguous. CDR1 is SGDLS, CDR2 YYNGEE, per germline. V gave up 4 bases and J gave up 8 bases, with 4 bases separating them. The CDR3 sequence is 10 residues long. CDR3 region: CASSRDTIYF. The DNA for the CDR3 is TGTGCCAGCAGCCGGGACACCATATATTTT.

The sample holds many counts of this clonotype. This chain uses TRBV2 with TRBJ1-2; TRBD1 agrees at 9 bases. The CDR3 consists of 15 residues. The J segment lost 3 bases and the V segment lost 3 bases, leaving 5 bases of the junction unmatched. From germline, CDR1 is SNHLY and CDR2 FYNNEI. The CDR3 DNA reads as TGTGCCAGCAGTGATTGGGACAGGGTGGACTATGGCTACACCTTC. Encoded protein: CASSDWDRVDYGYTF.